The rows below give T cell receptor beta chains drawn from one sample of a study of blood T cell repertoires in COVID-19. Repertoires were generated with immunoSEQ multiplex PCR, while TCRdb's copy carries only in-frame clones and drops some. The sample carries under 300,000 clones, approximately 90% recorded once. Sequencing was carried out using PBMCs or T cells enriched from blood (not recorded which). The receptors come from a human donor in a cohort exposed to, infected with or recovered from COVID-19 (not recorded which). The donor label of this sample is uncertain. Both conserved end residues are part of each CDR3. Each record gives: V gene, CDR3 protein.

TRBV28	CASSLNLETRRNYGYTF
TRBV5-1	CASATGPFGGNMNTEAFF
TRBV30	CAWSVKGLAGGRTGELFF
TRBV27	CASTKTVGVLDEQYF
TRBV2	CASSTVNQPQHF
TRBV12-3/TRBV12-4	CASSFIPGELFF
TRBV2	CASSRDRGMFGSNYGYTF
TRBV15	CATSRDRQGASDTQYF
TRBV7-2	CASSLEATSTGELFF
TRBV19	CASSIRKGPLNTEAFF
TRBV6-5	CASSHLEMNTEAFF
TRBV20-1	CSASRQGPYEQYF
TRBV14	CASSLPANRVGEKLFF
TRBV19	CASTLQGTEAFF
TRBV5-5	CASSFSERKLEKLFF
TRBV5-4	CASSGIAGESGEQYF
TRBV10-3	CAISGQARDRGYEQYF
TRBV19	CASRGLGGGAGNTIYF
TRBV13	CASSPTVMNTEAFF
TRBV18	CASSPLRARQENSPLHF
TRBV6-5	CASRSGVQQYF
TRBV7-8	CASSPDRGPYEQYF
TRBV30	CAWSVSRTYNEQFF
TRBV2	CASPHREHNQPQHF
TRBV7-2	CASSLAGGSYEQYF
TRBV2	CASSEGATFAGELFF
TRBV5-1	CASSQGVRENSPLHF
TRBV2	CASRTLGVGQGASSGANVLTF
TRBV19	CASKEGPSTDTQYF
TRBV12-3/TRBV12-4	CASSFRTGGYTF